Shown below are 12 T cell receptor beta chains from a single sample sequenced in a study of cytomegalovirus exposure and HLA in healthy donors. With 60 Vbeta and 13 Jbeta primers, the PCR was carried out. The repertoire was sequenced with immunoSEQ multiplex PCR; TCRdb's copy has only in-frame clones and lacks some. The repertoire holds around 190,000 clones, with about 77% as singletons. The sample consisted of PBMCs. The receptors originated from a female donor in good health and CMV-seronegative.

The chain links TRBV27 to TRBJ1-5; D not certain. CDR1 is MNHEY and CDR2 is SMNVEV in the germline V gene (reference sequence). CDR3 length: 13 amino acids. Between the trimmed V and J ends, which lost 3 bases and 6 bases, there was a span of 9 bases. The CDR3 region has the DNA TGTGCCAGCAGTTTGAGGGTTCTTCAGCCCCAGCATTTT. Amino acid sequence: CASSLRVLQPQHF.

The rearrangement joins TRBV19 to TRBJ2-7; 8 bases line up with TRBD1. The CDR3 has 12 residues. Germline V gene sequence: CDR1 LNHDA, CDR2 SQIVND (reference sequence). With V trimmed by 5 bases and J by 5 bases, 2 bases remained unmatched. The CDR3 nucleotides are TGTGCCAGTAGTTCGACAGGGGACGAGCAGTACTTC. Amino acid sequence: CASSSTGDEQYF. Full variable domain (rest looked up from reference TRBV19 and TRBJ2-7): DGGITQSPKYLFRKEGQNVTLSCEQNLNHDAMYWYRQDPGQGLRLIYYSQIVNDFQKGDIAEGYSVSREKKESFPLTVTSAQKNPTAFYLCASSSTGDEQYFGPGTRLTVT.

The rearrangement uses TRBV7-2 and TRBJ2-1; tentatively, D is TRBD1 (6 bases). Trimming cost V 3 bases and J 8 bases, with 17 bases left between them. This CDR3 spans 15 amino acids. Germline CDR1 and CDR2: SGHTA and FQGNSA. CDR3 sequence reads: CASSLDSGYFDEQFF. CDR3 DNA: TGTGCCAGCAGCTTGGACAGTGGGTATTTTGATGAGCAGTTCTTC.

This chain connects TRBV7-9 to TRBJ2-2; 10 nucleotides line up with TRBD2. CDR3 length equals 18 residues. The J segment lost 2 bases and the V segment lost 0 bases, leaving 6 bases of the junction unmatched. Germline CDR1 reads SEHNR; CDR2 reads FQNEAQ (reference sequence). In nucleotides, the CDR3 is TGTGCCAGCAGCTTAGCGGGTTCTAGCGGGGGAAACACCGGGGAGCTGTTTTTT. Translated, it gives CASSLAGSSGGNTGELFF.

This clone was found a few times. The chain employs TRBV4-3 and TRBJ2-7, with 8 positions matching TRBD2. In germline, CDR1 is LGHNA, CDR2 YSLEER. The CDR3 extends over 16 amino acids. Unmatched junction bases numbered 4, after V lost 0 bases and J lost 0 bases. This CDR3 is CASSQDLSGSSYEQYF. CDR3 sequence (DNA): TGCGCCAGCAGCCAAGATCTAAGCGGGAGCTCCTACGAGCAGTACTTC.

CDR3 sequence (DNA): TGTGCCAGCAGCCCTCTCGGGACTAGCGGGGGGAGCTCCTACAATGAGCAGTTCTTC. Its protein product is CASSPLGTSGGSSYNEQFF. This chain links TRBV7-3 with TRBJ2-1; 15 bases map to TRBD2. CDR3 length: 19 residues. The junction had 8 bases not matched to a gene; V was cut back by 5 bases and J by 0 bases. Germline loops: CDR1 SGHTA, CDR2 FQGTGA.

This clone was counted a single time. CDR3 in amino acids: CASSVGTGSSYEQYF. The DNA of the CDR3 is TGTGCCAGCAGCGTAGGGACAGGGAGCTCCTACGAGCAGTACTTC. This rearrangement joins TRBV9 to TRBJ2-5; 8 bases fit TRBD1. The DNA end favors TRBJ2-7, so the J call may be wrong. The germline V gene has CDR1 SGDLS and CDR2 YYNGEE. The CDR3 consists of 15 residues.

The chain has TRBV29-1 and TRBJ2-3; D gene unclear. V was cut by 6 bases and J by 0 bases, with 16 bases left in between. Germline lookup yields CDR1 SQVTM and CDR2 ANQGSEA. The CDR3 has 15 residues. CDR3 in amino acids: CSVLGGASSTDTQYF. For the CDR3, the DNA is TGCAGCGTCCTCGGTGGAGCCTCTAGCACAGATACGCAGTATTTT.

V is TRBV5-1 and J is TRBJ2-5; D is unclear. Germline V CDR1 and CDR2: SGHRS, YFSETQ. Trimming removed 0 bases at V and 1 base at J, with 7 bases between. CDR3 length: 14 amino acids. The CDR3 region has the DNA TGCGCCAGCAGCTTGGCAAAACTCCAAGAGACCCAGTACTTC. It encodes CASSLAKLQETQYF.

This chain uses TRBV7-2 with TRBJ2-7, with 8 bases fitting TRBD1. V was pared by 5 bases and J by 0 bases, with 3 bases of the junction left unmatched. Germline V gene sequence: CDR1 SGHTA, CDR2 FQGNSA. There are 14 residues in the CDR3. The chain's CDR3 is CASSTGTGSYEQYF. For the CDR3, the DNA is TGTGCCAGCAGCACCGGGACAGGCTCCTACGAGCAGTACTTC.

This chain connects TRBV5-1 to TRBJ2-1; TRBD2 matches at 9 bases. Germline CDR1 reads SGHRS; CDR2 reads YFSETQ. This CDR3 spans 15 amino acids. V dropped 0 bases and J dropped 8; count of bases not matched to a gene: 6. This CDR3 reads CASSLALAGVDEQFF. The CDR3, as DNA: TGCGCCAGCAGCTTGGCCTTAGCGGGAGTAGATGAGCAGTTCTTC.

Here the CDR3 reads CAWSVTVTSTDTQYF. Here the CDR3 DNA reads TGTGCCTGGAGTGTGACAGTTACTAGCACAGATACGCAGTATTTT. The chain couples TRBV30 to TRBJ2-3; D is perhaps TRBD1 (5 bases). Germline V CDR1 and CDR2: GTSNPN, SVGIG (reference sequence). V shed 0 bases and J shed 0 bases, with 10 bases lying between them. The CDR3 covers 15 residues.